The clone carrying this T cell receptor (beta chain) is judged large. Its antigen is unidentified. Method: immunoSEQ multiplex PCR; TCRdb's copy keeps in-frame clones and lacks some. The sample lists just over 5,000 clones, about three quarters occurring once. This record comes from a study of STAT3 mutations in large granular lymphocyte leukemia. Notes on the study in general: Every T-cell large granular lymphocyte leukemia patient had at least one immunodominant TCR beta clonotype. Samples missed the first appearance of the clone.

Trimming removed 6 bases from V and 1 base from J, with 7 bases in between. CDR1 is SGHKS and CDR2 is YYEKEE in the germline V gene (reference sequence). The CDR3 contains 12 residues. This chain uses TRBV5-5 with TRBJ1-1; D is unclear. What was sequenced was PBMCs. The TCR was taken from a human donor with T large granular lymphocyte leukemia. Some clones in this sample may be carry-over from other donors' samples. The CDR3 spells CASIYTNTEAFF. The CDR3 DNA reads TGTGCCAGCATCTATACGAACACTGAAGCTTTCTTT.